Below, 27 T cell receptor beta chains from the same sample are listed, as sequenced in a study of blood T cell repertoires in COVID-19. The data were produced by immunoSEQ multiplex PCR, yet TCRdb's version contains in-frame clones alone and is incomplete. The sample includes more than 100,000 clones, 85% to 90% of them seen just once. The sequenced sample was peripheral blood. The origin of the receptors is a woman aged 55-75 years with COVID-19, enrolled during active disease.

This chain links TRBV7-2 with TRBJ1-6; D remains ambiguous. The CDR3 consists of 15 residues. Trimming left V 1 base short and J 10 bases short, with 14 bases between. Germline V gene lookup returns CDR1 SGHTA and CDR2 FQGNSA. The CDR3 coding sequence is TGTGCCAGCAGCTTAGTGTCAGGATCCAGATCACCCCTCCACTTT. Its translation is CASSLVSGSRSPLHF.

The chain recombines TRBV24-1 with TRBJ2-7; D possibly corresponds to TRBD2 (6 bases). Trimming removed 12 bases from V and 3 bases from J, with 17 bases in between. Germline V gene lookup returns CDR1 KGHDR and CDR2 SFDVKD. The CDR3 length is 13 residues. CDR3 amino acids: CASPRGKFYEQYF. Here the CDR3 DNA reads TGTGCCTCTCCCCGGGGGAAATTCTACGAGCAGTACTTC.

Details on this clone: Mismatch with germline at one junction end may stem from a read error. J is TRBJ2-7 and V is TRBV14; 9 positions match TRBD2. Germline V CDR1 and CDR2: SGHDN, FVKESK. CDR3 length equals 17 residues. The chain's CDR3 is CASSQDSGSSGGYEQYF. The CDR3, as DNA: TGTGCCAGCAGTCAAGATTCGGGGAGTAGCGGGGGCTACGAGCAGTACTTC. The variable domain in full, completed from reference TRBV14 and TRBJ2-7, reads EAGVTQFPSHSVIEKGQTVTLRCDPISGHDNLYWYRRVMGKEIKFLLHFVKESKQDESGMPNNRFLAERTGGTYSTLKVQPAELEDSGVYFCASSQDSGSSGGYEQYFGPGTRLTVT.

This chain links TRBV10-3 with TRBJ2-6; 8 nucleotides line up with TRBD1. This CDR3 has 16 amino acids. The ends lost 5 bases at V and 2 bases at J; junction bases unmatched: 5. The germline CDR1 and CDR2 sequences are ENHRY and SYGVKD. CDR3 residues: CAISTPTGAGANVLTF. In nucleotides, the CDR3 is TGTGCCATCAGTACCCCGACAGGGGCTGGGGCCAACGTCCTGACTTTC.

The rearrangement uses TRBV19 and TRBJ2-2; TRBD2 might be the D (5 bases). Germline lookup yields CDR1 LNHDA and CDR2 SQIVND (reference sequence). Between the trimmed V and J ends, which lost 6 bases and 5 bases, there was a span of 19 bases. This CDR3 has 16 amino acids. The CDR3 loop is CASSPLRGSSTGELFF. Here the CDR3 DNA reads TGTGCCAGTAGCCCCCTCCGCGGGTCAAGTACCGGGGAGCTGTTTTTT. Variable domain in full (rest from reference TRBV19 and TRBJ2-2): DGGITQSPKYLFRKEGQNVTLSCEQNLNHDAMYWYRQDPGQGLRLIYYSQIVNDFQKGDIAEGYSVSREKKESFPLTVTSAQKNPTAFYLCASSPLRGSSTGELFFGEGSRLTVL.

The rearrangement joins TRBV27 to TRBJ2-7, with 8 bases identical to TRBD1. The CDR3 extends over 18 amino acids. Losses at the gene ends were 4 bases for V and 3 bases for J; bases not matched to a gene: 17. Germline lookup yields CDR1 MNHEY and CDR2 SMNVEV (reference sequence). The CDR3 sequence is CASSSHRGAVLFSYEQYF. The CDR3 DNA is TGTGCCAGCAGTTCCCACAGGGGGGCCGTTCTTTTTAGCTACGAGCAGTACTTC.

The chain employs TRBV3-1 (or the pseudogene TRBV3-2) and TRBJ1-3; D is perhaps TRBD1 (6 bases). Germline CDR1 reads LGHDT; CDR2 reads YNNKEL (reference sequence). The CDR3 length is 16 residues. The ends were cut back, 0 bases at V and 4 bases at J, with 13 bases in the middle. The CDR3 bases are TGTGCCAGCAGCCAAGATTACCCAGGGACAGGAAACACCATATATTTT. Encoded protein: CASSQDYPGTGNTIYF.

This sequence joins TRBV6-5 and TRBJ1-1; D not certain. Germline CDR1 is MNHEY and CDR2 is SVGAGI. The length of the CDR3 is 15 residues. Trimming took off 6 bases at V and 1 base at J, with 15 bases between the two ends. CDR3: CASRPRRAWNTEAFF. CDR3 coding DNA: TGTGCCAGCAGACCCCGGCGGGCTTGGAACACTGAAGCTTTCTTT.

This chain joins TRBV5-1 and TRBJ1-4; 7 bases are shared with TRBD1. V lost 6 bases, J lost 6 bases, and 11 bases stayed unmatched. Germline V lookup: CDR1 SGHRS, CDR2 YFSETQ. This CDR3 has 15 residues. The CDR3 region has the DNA TGCGCCAGCAAACACAGGGGAGAGTTTGATGAAAAACTGTTTTTT. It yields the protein CASKHRGEFDEKLFF.

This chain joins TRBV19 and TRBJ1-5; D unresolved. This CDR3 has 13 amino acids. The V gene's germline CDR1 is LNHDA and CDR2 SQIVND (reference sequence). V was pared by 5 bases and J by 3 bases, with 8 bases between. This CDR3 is CASSYSSNQPQHF. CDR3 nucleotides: TGTGCCAGTAGTTACAGTTCCAATCAGCCCCAGCATTTT.

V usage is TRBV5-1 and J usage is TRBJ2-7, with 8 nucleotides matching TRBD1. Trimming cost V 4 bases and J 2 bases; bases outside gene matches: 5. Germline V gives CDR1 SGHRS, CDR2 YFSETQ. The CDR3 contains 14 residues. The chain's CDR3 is CASSKPGQAYEQYF. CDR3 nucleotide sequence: TGCGCCAGCAGCAAACCGGGACAGGCCTACGAGCAGTACTTC. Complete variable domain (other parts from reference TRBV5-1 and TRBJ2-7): KAGVTQTPRYLIKTRGQQVTLSCSPISGHRSVSWYQQTPGQGLQFLFEYFSETQRNKGNFPGRFSGRQFSNSRSEMNVSTLELGDSALYLCASSKPGQAYEQYFGPGTRLTVT.

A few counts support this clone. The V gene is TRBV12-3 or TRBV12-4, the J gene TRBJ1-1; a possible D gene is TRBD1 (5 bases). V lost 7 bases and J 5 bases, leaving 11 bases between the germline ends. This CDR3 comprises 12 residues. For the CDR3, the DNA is TGTGCCAGCAACCTGGGGGGAACTGAAGCTTTCTTT. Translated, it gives CASNLGGTEAFF.

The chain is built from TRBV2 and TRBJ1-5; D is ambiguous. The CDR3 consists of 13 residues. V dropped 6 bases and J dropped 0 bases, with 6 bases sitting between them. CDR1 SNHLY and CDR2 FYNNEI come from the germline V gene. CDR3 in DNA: TGTGCCAGCAGCGGGGATAGCAATCAGCCCCAGCATTTT. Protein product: CASSGDSNQPQHF.

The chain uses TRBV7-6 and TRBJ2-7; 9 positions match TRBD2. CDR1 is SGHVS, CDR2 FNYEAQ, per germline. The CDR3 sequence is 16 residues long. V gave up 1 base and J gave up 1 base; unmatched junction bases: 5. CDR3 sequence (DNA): TGTGCCAGCAGCTTAGAAGTTAGCGGGGGTTCCTACGAGCAGTACTTC. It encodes CASSLEVSGGSYEQYF.

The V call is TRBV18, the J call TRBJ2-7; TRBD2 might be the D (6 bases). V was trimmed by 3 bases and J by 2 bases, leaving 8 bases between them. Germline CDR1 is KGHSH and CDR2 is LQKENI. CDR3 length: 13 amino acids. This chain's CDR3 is CASSPEGTYEQYF. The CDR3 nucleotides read TGTGCCAGCTCACCGGAGGGGACCTACGAGCAGTACTTC. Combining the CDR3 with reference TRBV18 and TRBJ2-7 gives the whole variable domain NAGVMQNPRHLVRRRGQEARLRCSPMKGHSHVYWYRQLPEEGLKFMVYLQKENIIDESGMPKERFSAEFPKEGPSILRIQQVVRGDSAAYFCASSPEGTYEQYFGPGTRLTVT.

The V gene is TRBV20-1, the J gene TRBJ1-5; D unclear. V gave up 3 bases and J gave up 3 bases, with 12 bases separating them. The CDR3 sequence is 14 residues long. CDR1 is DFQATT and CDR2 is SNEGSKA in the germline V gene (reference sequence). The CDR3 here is CSASPGEYNQPQHF. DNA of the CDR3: TGCAGTGCTAGTCCAGGCGAATACAATCAGCCCCAGCATTTT.

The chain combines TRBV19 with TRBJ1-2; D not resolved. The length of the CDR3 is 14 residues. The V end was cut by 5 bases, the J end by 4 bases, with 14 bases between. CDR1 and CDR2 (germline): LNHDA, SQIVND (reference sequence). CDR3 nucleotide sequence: TGTGCCAGTAGTTCCCCGGGGTCATTCTATGGCTACACCTTC. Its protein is CASSSPGSFYGYTF.

CDR3: CASSTGTGSYEQYF. CDR3 DNA: TGCGCCAGCAGCACAGGGACAGGGTCCTACGAGCAGTACTTC. The V call is TRBV5-1, the J call TRBJ2-7; 9 positions match TRBD1. Unmatched junction bases numbered 3, after V lost 4 bases and J lost 1 base. Germline V gene sequence: CDR1 SGHRS, CDR2 YFSETQ. The CDR3 runs to 14 residues.

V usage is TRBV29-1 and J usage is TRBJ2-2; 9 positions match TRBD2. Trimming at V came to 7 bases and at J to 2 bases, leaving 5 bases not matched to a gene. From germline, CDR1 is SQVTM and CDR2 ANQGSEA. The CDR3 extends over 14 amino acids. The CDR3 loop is CSALSGGNTGELFF. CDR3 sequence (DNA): TGCAGCGCCCTTAGCGGGGGTAACACCGGGGAGCTGTTTTTT.

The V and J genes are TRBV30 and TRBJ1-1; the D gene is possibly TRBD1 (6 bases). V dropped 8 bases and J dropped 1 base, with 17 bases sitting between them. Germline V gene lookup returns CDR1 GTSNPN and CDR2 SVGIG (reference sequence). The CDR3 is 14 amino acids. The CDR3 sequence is CAGSPRGRNTEAFF. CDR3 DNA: TGTGCCGGATCTCCCAGGGGTAGGAACACTGAAGCTTTCTTT.

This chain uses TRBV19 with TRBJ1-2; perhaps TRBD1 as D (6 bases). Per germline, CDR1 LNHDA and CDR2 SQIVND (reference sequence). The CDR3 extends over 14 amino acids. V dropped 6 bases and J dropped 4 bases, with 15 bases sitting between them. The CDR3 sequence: CASSESRGPYGYTF. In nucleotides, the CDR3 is TGTGCCAGTAGCGAAAGCAGGGGACCCTATGGCTACACCTTC. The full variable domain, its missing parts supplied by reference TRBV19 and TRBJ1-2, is DGGITQSPKYLFRKEGQNVTLSCEQNLNHDAMYWYRQDPGQGLRLIYYSQIVNDFQKGDIAEGYSVSREKKESFPLTVTSAQKNPTAFYLCASSESRGPYGYTFGSGTRLTVV.

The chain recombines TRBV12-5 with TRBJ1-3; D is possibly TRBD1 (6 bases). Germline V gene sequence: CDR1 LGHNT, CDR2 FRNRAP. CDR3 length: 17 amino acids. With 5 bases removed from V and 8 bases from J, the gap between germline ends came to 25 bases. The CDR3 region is CASGPRGGGQGGHTIYF. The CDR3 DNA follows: TGTGCTAGTGGTCCACGCGGCGGGGGGCAGGGTGGGCACACCATATATTTT.

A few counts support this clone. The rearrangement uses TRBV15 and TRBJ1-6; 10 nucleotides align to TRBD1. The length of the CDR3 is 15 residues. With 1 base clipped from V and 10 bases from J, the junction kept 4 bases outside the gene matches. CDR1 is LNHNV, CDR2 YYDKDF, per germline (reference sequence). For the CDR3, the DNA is TGTGCCACCAGCAGAGGGACAGGGGGAGTGTCACCCCTCCACTTT. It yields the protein CATSRGTGGVSPLHF.

CDR3 sequence (DNA): TGTGCCAGCAGTTCAACAGGGGCCGGAAACACCATATATTTT. This encodes CASSSTGAGNTIYF. The genes are TRBV6-5 and TRBJ1-3; 7 positions agree with TRBD1. The V segment lost 4 bases and the J segment 4 bases; nucleotides outside the gene matches: 4. The CDR3 loop spans 14 amino acids. The germline V gene has CDR1 MNHEY and CDR2 SVGAGI.

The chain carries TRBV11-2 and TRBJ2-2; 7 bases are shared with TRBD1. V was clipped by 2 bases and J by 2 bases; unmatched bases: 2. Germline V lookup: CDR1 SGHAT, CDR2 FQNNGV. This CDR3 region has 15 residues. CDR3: CASSLYRGNTGELFF. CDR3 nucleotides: TGTGCCAGCAGCTTATACAGGGGTAACACCGGGGAGCTGTTTTTT.

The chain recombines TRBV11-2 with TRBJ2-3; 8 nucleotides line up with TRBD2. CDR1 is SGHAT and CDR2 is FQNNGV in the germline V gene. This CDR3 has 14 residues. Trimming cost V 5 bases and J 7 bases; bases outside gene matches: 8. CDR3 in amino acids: CASSPPGGKNTQYF. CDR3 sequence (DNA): TGTGCCAGCAGCCCTCCGGGGGGGAAAAATACGCAGTATTTT. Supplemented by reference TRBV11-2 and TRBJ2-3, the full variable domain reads EAGVAQSPRYKIIEKRQSVAFWCNPISGHATLYWYQQILGQGPKLLIQFQNNGVVDDSQLPKDRFSAERLKGVDSTLKIQPAKLEDSAVYLCASSPPGGKNTQYFGPGTRLTVL.

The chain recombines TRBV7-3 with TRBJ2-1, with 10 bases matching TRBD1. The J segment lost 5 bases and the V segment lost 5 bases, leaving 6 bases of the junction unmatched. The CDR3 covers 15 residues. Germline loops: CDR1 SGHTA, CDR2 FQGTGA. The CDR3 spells CASSAPGQGNNEQFF. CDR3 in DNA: TGTGCCAGCAGCGCACCGGGACAGGGGAACAATGAGCAGTTCTTC.